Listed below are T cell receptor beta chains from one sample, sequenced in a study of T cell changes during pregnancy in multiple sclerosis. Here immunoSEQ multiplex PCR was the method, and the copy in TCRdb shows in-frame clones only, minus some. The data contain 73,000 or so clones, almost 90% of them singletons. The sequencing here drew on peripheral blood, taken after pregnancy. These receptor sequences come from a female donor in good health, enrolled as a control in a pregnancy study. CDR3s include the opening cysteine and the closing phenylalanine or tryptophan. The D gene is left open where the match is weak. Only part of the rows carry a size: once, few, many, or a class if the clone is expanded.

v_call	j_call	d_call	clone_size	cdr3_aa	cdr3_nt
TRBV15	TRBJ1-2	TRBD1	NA	CATSGQTGLDGYTF	TGTGCCACCAGCGGACAGACAGGGCTCGATGGCTACACCTTC
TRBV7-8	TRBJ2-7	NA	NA	CASSLGLVYEQYF	TGTGCCAGCAGCTTAGGACTAGTATACGAGCAGTACTTC
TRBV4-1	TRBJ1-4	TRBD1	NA	CASSLSGTGQEKLFF	TGCGCCAGCAGCCTAAGCGGGACAGGGCAGGAAAAACTGTTTTTT
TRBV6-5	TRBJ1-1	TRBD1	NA	CASSYSGTGANTEAFF	TGTGCCAGCAGTTACTCAGGAACAGGGGCGAACACTGAAGCTTTCTTT
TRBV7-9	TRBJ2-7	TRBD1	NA	CASSQDRGQYF	TGTGCCAGCAGCCAGGACAGGGGACAGTACTTC
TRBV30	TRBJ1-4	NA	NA	CAWRSTVLNEKLFF	TGTGCCTGGAGATCGACAGTCCTTAATGAAAAACTGTTTTTT
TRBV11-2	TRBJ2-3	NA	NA	CASSYRALSSTDTQYF	TGTGCCAGCAGTTACAGGGCACTCTCTAGCACAGATACGCAGTATTTT
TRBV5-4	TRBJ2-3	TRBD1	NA	CASSRDRGSDTQYF	TGTGCCAGCAGCCGGGACAGGGGCTCGGATACGCAGTATTTT
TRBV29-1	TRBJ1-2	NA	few	CSVEDLSGTPYTF	TGCAGCGTTGAAGATCTAAGCGGGACGCCCTACACCTTC
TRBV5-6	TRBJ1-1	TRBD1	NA	CASSIQGESTEAFF	TGTGCCAGCAGTATACAGGGGGAAAGCACTGAAGCTTTCTTT
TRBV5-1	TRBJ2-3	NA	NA	CASSLSGNSADTQYF	TGCGCCAGCAGCTTGTCGGGTAATTCGGCAGATACGCAGTATTTT
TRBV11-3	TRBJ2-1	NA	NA	CASSLAGAYNEQFF	TGTGCCAGCAGCTTAGCGGGGGCCTACAATGAGCAGTTCTTC
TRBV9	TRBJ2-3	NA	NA	CASSTTGTDTQYF	TGTGCCAGCAGCACCACGGGCACAGATACGCAGTATTTT
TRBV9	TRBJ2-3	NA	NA	CASSVETATPTHF	TGTGCCAGCAGCGTAGAGACAGCAACTCCCACGCATTTT
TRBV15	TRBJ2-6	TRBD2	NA	CATSSRGSGRLKGANVLTF	TGTGCCACCAGCTCACGAGGGAGCGGGAGACTAAAAGGGGCCAACGTCCTGACTTTC
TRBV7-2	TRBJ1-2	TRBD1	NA	CASSLALTGLYGYTF	TGTGCCAGCAGCTTAGCGCTGACAGGGCTCTATGGCTACACCTTC
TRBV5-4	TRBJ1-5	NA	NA	CASSQDTNQPQHF	TGTGCCAGCAGCCAAGACACCAATCAGCCCCAGCATTTT
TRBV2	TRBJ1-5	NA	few	CASSDWGGTSNQPQHF	TGTGCCAGCAGTGATTGGGGGGGAACTAGCAATCAGCCCCAGCATTTT
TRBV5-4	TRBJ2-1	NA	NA	CASSQGLPTYNEQFF	TGTGCCAGCAGCCAGGGACTTCCAACCTACAATGAGCAGTTCTTC
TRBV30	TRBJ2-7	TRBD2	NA	CAWSVPERGHYEQYF	TGTGCCTGGAGCGTTCCGGAGCGGGGGCACTACGAGCAGTACTTC
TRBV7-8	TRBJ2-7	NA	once	CASSFESSYEQYF	TGTGCCAGCAGCTTCGAGAGCTCCTACGAGCAGTACTTC
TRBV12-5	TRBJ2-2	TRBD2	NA	CASGKLATNTGELFF	TGTGCTAGTGGAAAACTAGCGACCAACACCGGGGAGCTGTTTTTT
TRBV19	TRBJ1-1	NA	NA	CASSKGGGSSEAFF	TGTGCCAGTAGTAAAGGCGGGGGATCTTCTGAAGCTTTCTTT
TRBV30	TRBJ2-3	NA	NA	CAWSRDTSADTQYF	TGTGCCTGGAGCCGGGACACTAGCGCAGATACGCAGTATTTT
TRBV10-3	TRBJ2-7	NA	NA	CAISESEGDYSYEQYF	TGTGCCATCAGTGAGTCGGAAGGGGATTACTCCTACGAGCAGTACTTC
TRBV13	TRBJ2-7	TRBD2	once	CASSTRGVPEQYF	TGTGCCAGCAGCACTCGGGGGGTACCCGAGCAGTACTTC
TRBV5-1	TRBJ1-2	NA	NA	CASSLEDSKDGYTF	TGCGCCAGCAGCTTGGAGGACAGTAAGGATGGCTACACCTTC
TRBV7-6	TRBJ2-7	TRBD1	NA	CASSLGLGGPYEQYF	TGTGCCAGCAGCTTAGGGCTAGGGGGCCCATACGAGCAGTACTTC
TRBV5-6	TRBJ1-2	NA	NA	CASSSDLRGRDYGYTF	TGTGCCAGCAGCTCGGATTTACGGGGGAGGGACTATGGCTACACCTTC
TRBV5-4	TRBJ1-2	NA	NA	CASSPQGYGYTF	TGTGCCAGCAGCCCACAGGGCTATGGCTACACCTTC
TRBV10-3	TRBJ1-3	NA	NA	CAISGTVGNTIYF	TGTGCCATCAGTGGGACAGTTGGAAACACCATATATTTT
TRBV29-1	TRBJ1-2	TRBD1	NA	CSVLAPVGTGANYGYTF	TGCAGCGTCCTAGCCCCGGTTGGGACAGGGGCTAACTATGGCTACACCTTC
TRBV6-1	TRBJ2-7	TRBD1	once	CATLLLGTGVYEQYF	TGTGCCACCCTCCTGCTAGGGACAGGGGTTTACGAGCAGTACTTC
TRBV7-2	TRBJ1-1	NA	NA	CASYTAALNTEAFF	TGTGCCTCGTACACCGCCGCCCTGAACACTGAAGCTTTCTTT
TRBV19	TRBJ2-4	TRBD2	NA	CASSIRSGSPPIAKNIQYF	TGTGCCAGTAGTATACGAAGCGGGAGTCCGCCCATAGCCAAAAACATTCAGTACTTC
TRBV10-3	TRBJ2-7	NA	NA	CAIRQPFGSQQYF	TGTGCCATCAGACAACCCTTCGGGAGTCAGCAGTACTTC
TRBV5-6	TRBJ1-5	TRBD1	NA	CASSQGQGLSNQPQHF	TGTGCCAGCAGCCAAGGACAGGGACTTAGCAATCAGCCCCAGCATTTT
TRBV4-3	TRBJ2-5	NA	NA	CASSQDRASSETQYF	TGCGCCAGCAGCCAAGATCGGGCTAGCAGCGAGACCCAGTACTTC
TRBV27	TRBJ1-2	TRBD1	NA	CASSTGTGGEGYTF	TGTGCCAGCAGTACAGGGACAGGGGGTGAGGGCTACACCTTC
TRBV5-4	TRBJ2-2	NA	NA	CASSSAGLYTGELFF	TGTGCCAGCAGCTCCGCGGGACTCTACACCGGGGAGCTGTTTTTT
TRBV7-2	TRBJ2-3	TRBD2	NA	CASSLPSGGATDTQYF	TGTGCCAGCAGCTTACCTAGCGGGGGGGCAACAGATACGCAGTATTTT
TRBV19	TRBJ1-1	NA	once	CASSIEGAGTEAFF	TGTGCCAGTAGTATAGAAGGGGCCGGCACTGAAGCTTTCTTT
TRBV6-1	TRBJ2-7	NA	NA	CASSEGRTYEQYF	TGTGCCAGCAGTGAGGGCAGGACCTACGAGCAGTACTTC
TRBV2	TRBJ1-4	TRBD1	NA	CASNLLGQAFNEKLFF	TGTGCCAGCAACCTGCTCGGACAGGCGTTTAATGAAAAACTGTTTTTT
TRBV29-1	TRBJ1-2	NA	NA	CSVKGVQLIGANYGYTF	TGCAGCGTAAAGGGGGTACAGCTCATTGGAGCTAACTATGGCTACACCTTC